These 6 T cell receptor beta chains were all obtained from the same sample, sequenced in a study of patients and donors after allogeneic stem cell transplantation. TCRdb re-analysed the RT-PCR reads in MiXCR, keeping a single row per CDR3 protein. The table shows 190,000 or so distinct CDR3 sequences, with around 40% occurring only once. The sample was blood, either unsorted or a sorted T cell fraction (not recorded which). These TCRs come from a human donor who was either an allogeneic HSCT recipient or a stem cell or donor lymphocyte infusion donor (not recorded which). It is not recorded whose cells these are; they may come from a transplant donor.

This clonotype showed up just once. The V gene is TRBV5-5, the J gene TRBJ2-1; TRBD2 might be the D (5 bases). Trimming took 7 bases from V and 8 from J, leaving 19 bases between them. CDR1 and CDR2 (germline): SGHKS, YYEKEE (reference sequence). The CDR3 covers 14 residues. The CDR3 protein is CASFRSPGIHEQFF. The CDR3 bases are TGTGCCAGCTTCCGATCCCCGGGGATCCATGAGCAGTTCTTC.

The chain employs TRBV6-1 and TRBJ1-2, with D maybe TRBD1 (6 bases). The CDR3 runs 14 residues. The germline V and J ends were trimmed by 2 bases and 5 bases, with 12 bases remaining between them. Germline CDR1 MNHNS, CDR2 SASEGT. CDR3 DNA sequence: TGTGCCAGCAGTGAACACCGGACAGCTTATGGCTACACCTTC. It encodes CASSEHRTAYGYTF.

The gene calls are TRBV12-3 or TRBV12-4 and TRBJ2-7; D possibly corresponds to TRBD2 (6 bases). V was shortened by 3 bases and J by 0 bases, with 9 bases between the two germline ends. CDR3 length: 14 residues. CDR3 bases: TGTGCCAGCAGTTTGGGGCGGGACTCCTACGAGCAGTACTTC. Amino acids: CASSLGRDSYEQYF.

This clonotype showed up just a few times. The CDR3 DNA follows: TGTGCCAGCAGCTCCCGACAGGGGACGGGTGGAAACACCATATATTTT. Its protein is CASSSRQGTGGNTIYF. This chain joins TRBV11-2 and TRBJ1-3, with 8 bases fitting TRBD1. CDR3 size: 16 residues. The V gene's germline CDR1 is SGHAT and CDR2 FQNNGV. Trimming took 4 bases from V and 3 from J; bases not matched to a gene: 8. The full variable domain, with the rest looked up from reference TRBV11-2 and TRBJ1-3, is EAGVAQSPRYKIIEKRQSVAFWCNPISGHATLYWYQQILGQGPKLLIQFQNNGVVDDSQLPKDRFSAERLKGVDSTLKIQPAKLEDSAVYLCASSSRQGTGGNTIYFGEGSWLTVV.

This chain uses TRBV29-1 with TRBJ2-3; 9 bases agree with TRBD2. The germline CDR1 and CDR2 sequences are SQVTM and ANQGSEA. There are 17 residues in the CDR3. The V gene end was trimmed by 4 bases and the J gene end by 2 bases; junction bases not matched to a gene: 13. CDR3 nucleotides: TGCAGCGTTGTTCTCCTTAAGCGGGGGGAGACCACAGATACGCAGTATTTT. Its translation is CSVVLLKRGETTDTQYF.

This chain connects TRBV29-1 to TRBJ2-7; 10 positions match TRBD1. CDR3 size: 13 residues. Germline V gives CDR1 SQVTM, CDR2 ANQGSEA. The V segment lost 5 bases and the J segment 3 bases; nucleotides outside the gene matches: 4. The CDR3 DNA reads TGCAGCGTTAGGGACAGGGGTTACTACGAGCAGTACTTC. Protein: CSVRDRGYYEQYF.